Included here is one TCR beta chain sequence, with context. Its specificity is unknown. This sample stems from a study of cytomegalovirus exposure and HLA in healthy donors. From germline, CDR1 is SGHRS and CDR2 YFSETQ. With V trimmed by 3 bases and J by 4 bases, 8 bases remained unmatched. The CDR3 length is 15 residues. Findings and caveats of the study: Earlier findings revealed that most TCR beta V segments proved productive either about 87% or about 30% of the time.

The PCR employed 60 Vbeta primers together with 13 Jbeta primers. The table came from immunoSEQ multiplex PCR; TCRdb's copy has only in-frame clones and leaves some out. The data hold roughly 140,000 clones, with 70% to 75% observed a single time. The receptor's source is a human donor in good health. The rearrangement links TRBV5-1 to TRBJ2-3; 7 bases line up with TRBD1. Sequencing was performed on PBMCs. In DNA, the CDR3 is TGCGCCAGCAGCTCACAGGGGAATGGGGCAGATACGCAGTATTTT. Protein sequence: CASSSQGNGADTQYF.